This T cell receptor (beta chain) comes out of a study of cytomegalovirus exposure and HLA in healthy donors. The study's findings and limits: Reportedly, fewer N-insertions than the roughly 600-donor mean appeared in an Asian-associated ancestry cluster in a later analysis. Of the V segments, some could not be distinguished, including TRBV6-2 and TRBV6-3, and were excluded. Generally TCR sequences proved uncommon, though certain public TCRs appeared in numerous donors.

Notes on this clone: What it binds is not known.

Amplification used 60 Vbeta primers and 13 Jbeta primers. In the study's own analysis: Some 10 million of the about 80 million unique TCR beta chains counted in a later analysis were shared. TCRdb's table, derived via immunoSEQ multiplex PCR, lists solely in-frame clones and lacks some. V and J calls and clone size are those listed in that table; D and trimming were worked out from the DNA. The sample holds over 75,000 clones, approximately 85% seen once. The CDR3 covers 13 residues. V lost 5 bases and J 1 base, leaving 8 bases between the germline ends. Germline V CDR1 and CDR2: MNHEY, SVGAGI. This TCR was recovered from a man aged 25 to 40 in good health and CMV-seropositive. The material sequenced was PBMCs. This chain links TRBV6-5 with TRBJ1-1; D is ambiguous. In DNA, the CDR3 is TGTGCCAGCAGTCCCGAGGGGAACACTGAAGCTTTCTTT. Its translation is CASSPEGNTEAFF.